This TCR beta chain is from a study of CD8 T cells in Susac syndrome. Germline V gives CDR1 SQVTM, CDR2 ANQGSEA. Trimming stripped 7 bases from V and 1 base from J, with 16 bases between. This CDR3 has 15 amino acids. TEMRA cells were enriched by FACS, and CD4+ and CD8+ T cells were negatively isolated. Random hexamers were used to reverse transcribe an amount of roughly 0.5 to 1 ug RNA. An immunoSEQ multiplex PCR generated amplified TCR beta CDR3 products spanning 54 Vbeta and 13 Jbeta. Via MiXCR, TCRdb re-called the immunoSEQ multiplex PCR reads, giving one row per CDR3 protein. Of about 300,000 distinct CDR3 sequences listed, approximately 90% are singletons.

Sequenced material: CD8+ T cells from PBMCs. This receptor was taken from a human donor with multiple sclerosis. The chain is built from TRBV29-1 and TRBJ2-2; tentative D call: TRBD2 (5 bases). The CDR3 loop is CSASLAGRNTGELFF. The CDR3 DNA is TGCAGCGCCTCCTTGGCGGGTCGGAACACCGGGGAGCTGTTTTTT.